The present T cell receptor (beta chain) was sequenced within a study of beta chain features in type 1 diabetes. Study findings and constraints: cDNA-based sequencing might over-represent cells highly expressing TCR.

The authors reverse transcribed all of the isolated RNA, so sequencing captured expressed TCRB transcripts. Measured with immunoSEQ multiplex PCR; TCRdb has only the in-frame clones, and not every one. Among approximately 380,000 clones listed, about 16% were seen once. A remark on this clone: Its antigen is undetermined.

This receptor was identified in a woman younger than 35 in good health. Sequencing used naive CD4+ T cells from blood.

The CDR3: CASSPGQGLPSYEQYF. CDR3 DNA: TGTGCCAGCAGCCCTGGACAGGGACTCCCCTCCTACGAGCAGTACTTC. The rearrangement links TRBV7-9 to TRBJ2-7; TRBD1 matches 8 bases. The CDR3 length is 16 residues. Germline V CDR1 and CDR2: SEHNR, FQNEAQ (reference sequence). The V and J ends lost 5 bases and 0 bases, in that order; junction bases with no gene match: 9.